What follows describes a single TCR beta chain. What it binds is not known. Each TRB cDNA library was prepared by 5' RACE (with UMI labels). TCRdb re-called the 5' RACE reads and shows each CDR3 protein once, DNA omitted. The sample shows about 130,000 distinct CDR3 sequences, and about 0.54% sits with its ten largest clones. The source of the sample is a study of CXCR3-negative and CXCR3-positive naive CD8 T cells. Study observations and caveats: Sequencing showed both naive subsets with comparably high diversity, and memory CD8+ cells much lower. In CXCR3-positive naive cells, the TRB CDR3s were more hydrophobic than in CXCR3-negative naive cells. Cryopreservation partially decreased CXCR3 expression, and most assays used fresh PBMCs.

The sequence was obtained from a human donor in good health. Some clones in this sample may be carry-over from other donors' samples. Material for sequencing was naive CXCR3+ CD8+ T cells from blood. The subset denotes: CD45RO-CCR7+CD27+CD95- naive CD8+ T cells expressing CXCR3 (TNR3+).

The CDR3 loop is CASSSTGGGDGYTF. The chain links TRBV7-3 to TRBJ1-2; TCRdb lists TRBD1, though no DNA is available to test this call. The CDR3 contains 14 residues. Germline V gene data show CDR1 as SGHTA and CDR2 as FQGTGA.